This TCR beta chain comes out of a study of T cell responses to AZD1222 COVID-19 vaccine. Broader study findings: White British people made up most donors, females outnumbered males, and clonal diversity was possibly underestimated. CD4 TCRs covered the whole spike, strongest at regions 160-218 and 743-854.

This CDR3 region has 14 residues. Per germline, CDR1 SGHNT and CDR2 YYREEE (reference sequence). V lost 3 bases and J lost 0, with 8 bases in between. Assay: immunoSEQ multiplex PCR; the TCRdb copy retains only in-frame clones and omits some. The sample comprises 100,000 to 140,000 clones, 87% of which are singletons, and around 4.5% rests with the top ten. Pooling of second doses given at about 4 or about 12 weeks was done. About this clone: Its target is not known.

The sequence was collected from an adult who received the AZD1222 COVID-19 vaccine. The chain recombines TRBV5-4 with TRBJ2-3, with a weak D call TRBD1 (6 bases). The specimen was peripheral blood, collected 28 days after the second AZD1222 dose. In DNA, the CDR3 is TGTGCCAGCAGCTCTCAGGGGAGCACAGATACGCAGTATTTT. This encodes CASSSQGSTDTQYF. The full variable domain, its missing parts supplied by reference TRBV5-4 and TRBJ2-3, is ETGVTQSPTHLIKTRGQQVTLRCSSQSGHNTVSWYQQALGQGPQFIFQYYREEENGRGNFPPRFSGLQFPNYSSELNVNALELDDSALYLCASSSQGSTDTQYFGPGTRLTVL.